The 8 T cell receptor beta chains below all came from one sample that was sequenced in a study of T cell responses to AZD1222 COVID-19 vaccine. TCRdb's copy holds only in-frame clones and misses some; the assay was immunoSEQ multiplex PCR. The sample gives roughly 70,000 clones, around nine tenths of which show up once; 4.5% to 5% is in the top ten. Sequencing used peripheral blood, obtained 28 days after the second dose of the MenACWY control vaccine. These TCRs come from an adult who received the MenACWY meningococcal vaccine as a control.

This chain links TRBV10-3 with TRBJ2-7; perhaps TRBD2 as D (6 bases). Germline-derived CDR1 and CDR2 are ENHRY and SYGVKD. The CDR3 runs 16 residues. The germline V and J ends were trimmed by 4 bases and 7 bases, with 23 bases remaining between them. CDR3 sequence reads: CAISVNGRARRGEQYF. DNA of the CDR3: TGTGCCATCAGTGTTAACGGGAGAGCCCGGAGGGGAGAGCAGTACTTC.

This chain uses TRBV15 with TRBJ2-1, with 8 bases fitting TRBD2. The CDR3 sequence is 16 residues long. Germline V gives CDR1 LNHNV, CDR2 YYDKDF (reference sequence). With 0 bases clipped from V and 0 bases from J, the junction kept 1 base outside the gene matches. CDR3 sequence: CATSRELAASYNEQFF. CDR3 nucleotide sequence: TGTGCCACCAGCAGAGAACTAGCGGCCTCCTACAATGAGCAGTTCTTC.

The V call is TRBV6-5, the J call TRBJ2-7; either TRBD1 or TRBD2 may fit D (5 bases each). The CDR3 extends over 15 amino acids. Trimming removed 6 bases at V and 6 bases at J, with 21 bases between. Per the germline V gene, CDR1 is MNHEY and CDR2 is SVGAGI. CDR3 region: CASSRGGQGPSEQYF. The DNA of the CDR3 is TGTGCCAGCAGCCGGGGCGGGCAGGGTCCTAGCGAGCAGTACTTC.

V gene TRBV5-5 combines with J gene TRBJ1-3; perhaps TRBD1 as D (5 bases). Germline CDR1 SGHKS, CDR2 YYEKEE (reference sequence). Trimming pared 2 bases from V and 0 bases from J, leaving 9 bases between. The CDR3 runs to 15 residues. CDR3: CASSFPGSSGNTIYF. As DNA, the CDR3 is TGTGCCAGCAGCTTTCCAGGGAGCTCTGGAAACACCATATATTTT.

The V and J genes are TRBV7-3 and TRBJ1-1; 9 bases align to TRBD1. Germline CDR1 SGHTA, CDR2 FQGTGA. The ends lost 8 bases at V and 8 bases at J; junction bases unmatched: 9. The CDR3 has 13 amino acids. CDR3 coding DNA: TGTGCCAGCTCAACAGGGGGCCACGAGGAAGCTTTCTTT. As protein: CASSTGGHEEAFF.

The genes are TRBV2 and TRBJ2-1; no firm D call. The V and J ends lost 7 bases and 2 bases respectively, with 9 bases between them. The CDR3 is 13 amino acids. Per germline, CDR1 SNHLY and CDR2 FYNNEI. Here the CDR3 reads CASNSGPYNEQFF. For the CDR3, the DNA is TGTGCCAGCAATAGTGGCCCCTACAATGAGCAGTTCTTC.

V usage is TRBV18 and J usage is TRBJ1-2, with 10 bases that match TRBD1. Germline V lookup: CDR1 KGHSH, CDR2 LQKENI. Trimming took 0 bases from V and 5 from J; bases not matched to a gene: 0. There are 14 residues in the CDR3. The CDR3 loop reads CASSPPGQGYGYTF. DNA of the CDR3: TGTGCCAGCTCACCACCGGGACAGGGGTATGGCTACACCTTC.

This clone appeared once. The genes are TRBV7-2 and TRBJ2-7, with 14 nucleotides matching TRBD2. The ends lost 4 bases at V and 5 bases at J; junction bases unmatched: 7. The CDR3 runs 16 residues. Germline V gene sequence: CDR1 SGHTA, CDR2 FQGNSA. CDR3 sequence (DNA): TGTGCCAGCAGCTACGCCGGGACTAGCGGGAGTCACGAGCAGTACTTC. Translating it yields CASSYAGTSGSHEQYF.